The 7 T cell receptor beta chains presented below share a single source sample, sequenced in a study of cytomegalovirus exposure and HLA in healthy donors. The PCR ran on 60 Vbeta and 13 Jbeta primers. Data came from immunoSEQ multiplex PCR; TCRdb stores just in-frame clones and leaves some out. The table includes about 180,000 clones, around 80% detected once. Material for sequencing was PBMCs. The receptor source for this set is a woman between 55 and 75 years old in good health and CMV-seropositive.

The chain carries TRBV19 and TRBJ1-3; D is unclear. This CDR3 is 15 amino acids long. CDR1 and CDR2 (germline): LNHDA, SQIVND (reference sequence). Trimming left V 6 bases short and J 0 bases short, with 12 bases between. The CDR3 is CASRPTWSSGNTIYF. CDR3 bases: TGTGCCAGTAGGCCGACCTGGAGCTCTGGAAACACCATATATTTT.

This rearrangement joins TRBV7-9 to TRBJ2-1, with a possible D match to TRBD1 (6 bases). Germline CDR1 and CDR2: SEHNR and FQNEAQ (reference sequence). The CDR3 covers 12 residues. The V end was cut by 11 bases, the J end by 4 bases, with 12 bases between. DNA for the CDR3: TGTGCCCACGGGGACACGTACAATGAGCAGTTCTTC. Amino acids: CAHGDTYNEQFF.

The rearrangement uses TRBV27 and TRBJ2-3; 8 bases match TRBD2. J lost 6 bases, V lost 6 bases, and 11 bases had no gene match. Germline CDR1 is MNHEY and CDR2 is SMNVEV (reference sequence). There are 15 residues in the CDR3. The CDR3 spells CASSTIGTRGDTQYF. For the CDR3, the DNA is TGTGCCAGCAGCACAATCGGGACTAGGGGTGATACGCAGTATTTT.

J is TRBJ2-7 and V is TRBV5-1; 9 bases fit TRBD1. V shed 3 bases and J 6 bases; nucleotides not matched to a gene: 13. Germline CDR1 and CDR2: SGHRS and YFSETQ. This CDR3 spans 16 amino acids. The CDR3 protein is CASSSGQGQVLAEQYF. CDR3 nucleotide sequence: TGCGCCAGCAGCTCGGGACAGGGTCAGGTGTTGGCCGAGCAGTACTTC.

This clone was seen just once. As DNA, the CDR3 is TGTGCCAGCAGCTTAGTTGGGAGGTTAGGGAGCACTGAAGCTTTCTTT. It yields the protein CASSLVGRLGSTEAFF. The chain combines TRBV7-2 with TRBJ1-1; D gene unclear. From germline, CDR1 is SGHTA and CDR2 FQGNSA. This CDR3 contains 16 residues. Trimming removed 1 base from V and 4 bases from J, with 16 bases in between.

This clone was counted between two and nine times. The rearrangement links TRBV30 to TRBJ2-3, with D hard to call. Trimming removed 0 bases from V and 1 base from J, with 8 bases in between. CDR1 is GTSNPN and CDR2 is SVGIG in the germline V gene (reference sequence). CDR3 length: 14 residues. The CDR3 is CAWSVQGGTDTQYF. The CDR3 DNA reads as TGTGCCTGGAGTGTGCAAGGAGGCACAGATACGCAGTATTTT.

The chain links TRBV19 to TRBJ1-3; D gene uncertain. The V end was cut by 9 bases, the J end by 0 bases, with 9 bases between. This CDR3 comprises 13 residues. CDR1 is LNHDA, CDR2 SQIVND, per germline (reference sequence). The CDR3 protein is CASEGFSGNTIYF. CDR3 DNA: TGTGCCAGCGAGGGTTTCTCTGGAAACACCATATATTTT.